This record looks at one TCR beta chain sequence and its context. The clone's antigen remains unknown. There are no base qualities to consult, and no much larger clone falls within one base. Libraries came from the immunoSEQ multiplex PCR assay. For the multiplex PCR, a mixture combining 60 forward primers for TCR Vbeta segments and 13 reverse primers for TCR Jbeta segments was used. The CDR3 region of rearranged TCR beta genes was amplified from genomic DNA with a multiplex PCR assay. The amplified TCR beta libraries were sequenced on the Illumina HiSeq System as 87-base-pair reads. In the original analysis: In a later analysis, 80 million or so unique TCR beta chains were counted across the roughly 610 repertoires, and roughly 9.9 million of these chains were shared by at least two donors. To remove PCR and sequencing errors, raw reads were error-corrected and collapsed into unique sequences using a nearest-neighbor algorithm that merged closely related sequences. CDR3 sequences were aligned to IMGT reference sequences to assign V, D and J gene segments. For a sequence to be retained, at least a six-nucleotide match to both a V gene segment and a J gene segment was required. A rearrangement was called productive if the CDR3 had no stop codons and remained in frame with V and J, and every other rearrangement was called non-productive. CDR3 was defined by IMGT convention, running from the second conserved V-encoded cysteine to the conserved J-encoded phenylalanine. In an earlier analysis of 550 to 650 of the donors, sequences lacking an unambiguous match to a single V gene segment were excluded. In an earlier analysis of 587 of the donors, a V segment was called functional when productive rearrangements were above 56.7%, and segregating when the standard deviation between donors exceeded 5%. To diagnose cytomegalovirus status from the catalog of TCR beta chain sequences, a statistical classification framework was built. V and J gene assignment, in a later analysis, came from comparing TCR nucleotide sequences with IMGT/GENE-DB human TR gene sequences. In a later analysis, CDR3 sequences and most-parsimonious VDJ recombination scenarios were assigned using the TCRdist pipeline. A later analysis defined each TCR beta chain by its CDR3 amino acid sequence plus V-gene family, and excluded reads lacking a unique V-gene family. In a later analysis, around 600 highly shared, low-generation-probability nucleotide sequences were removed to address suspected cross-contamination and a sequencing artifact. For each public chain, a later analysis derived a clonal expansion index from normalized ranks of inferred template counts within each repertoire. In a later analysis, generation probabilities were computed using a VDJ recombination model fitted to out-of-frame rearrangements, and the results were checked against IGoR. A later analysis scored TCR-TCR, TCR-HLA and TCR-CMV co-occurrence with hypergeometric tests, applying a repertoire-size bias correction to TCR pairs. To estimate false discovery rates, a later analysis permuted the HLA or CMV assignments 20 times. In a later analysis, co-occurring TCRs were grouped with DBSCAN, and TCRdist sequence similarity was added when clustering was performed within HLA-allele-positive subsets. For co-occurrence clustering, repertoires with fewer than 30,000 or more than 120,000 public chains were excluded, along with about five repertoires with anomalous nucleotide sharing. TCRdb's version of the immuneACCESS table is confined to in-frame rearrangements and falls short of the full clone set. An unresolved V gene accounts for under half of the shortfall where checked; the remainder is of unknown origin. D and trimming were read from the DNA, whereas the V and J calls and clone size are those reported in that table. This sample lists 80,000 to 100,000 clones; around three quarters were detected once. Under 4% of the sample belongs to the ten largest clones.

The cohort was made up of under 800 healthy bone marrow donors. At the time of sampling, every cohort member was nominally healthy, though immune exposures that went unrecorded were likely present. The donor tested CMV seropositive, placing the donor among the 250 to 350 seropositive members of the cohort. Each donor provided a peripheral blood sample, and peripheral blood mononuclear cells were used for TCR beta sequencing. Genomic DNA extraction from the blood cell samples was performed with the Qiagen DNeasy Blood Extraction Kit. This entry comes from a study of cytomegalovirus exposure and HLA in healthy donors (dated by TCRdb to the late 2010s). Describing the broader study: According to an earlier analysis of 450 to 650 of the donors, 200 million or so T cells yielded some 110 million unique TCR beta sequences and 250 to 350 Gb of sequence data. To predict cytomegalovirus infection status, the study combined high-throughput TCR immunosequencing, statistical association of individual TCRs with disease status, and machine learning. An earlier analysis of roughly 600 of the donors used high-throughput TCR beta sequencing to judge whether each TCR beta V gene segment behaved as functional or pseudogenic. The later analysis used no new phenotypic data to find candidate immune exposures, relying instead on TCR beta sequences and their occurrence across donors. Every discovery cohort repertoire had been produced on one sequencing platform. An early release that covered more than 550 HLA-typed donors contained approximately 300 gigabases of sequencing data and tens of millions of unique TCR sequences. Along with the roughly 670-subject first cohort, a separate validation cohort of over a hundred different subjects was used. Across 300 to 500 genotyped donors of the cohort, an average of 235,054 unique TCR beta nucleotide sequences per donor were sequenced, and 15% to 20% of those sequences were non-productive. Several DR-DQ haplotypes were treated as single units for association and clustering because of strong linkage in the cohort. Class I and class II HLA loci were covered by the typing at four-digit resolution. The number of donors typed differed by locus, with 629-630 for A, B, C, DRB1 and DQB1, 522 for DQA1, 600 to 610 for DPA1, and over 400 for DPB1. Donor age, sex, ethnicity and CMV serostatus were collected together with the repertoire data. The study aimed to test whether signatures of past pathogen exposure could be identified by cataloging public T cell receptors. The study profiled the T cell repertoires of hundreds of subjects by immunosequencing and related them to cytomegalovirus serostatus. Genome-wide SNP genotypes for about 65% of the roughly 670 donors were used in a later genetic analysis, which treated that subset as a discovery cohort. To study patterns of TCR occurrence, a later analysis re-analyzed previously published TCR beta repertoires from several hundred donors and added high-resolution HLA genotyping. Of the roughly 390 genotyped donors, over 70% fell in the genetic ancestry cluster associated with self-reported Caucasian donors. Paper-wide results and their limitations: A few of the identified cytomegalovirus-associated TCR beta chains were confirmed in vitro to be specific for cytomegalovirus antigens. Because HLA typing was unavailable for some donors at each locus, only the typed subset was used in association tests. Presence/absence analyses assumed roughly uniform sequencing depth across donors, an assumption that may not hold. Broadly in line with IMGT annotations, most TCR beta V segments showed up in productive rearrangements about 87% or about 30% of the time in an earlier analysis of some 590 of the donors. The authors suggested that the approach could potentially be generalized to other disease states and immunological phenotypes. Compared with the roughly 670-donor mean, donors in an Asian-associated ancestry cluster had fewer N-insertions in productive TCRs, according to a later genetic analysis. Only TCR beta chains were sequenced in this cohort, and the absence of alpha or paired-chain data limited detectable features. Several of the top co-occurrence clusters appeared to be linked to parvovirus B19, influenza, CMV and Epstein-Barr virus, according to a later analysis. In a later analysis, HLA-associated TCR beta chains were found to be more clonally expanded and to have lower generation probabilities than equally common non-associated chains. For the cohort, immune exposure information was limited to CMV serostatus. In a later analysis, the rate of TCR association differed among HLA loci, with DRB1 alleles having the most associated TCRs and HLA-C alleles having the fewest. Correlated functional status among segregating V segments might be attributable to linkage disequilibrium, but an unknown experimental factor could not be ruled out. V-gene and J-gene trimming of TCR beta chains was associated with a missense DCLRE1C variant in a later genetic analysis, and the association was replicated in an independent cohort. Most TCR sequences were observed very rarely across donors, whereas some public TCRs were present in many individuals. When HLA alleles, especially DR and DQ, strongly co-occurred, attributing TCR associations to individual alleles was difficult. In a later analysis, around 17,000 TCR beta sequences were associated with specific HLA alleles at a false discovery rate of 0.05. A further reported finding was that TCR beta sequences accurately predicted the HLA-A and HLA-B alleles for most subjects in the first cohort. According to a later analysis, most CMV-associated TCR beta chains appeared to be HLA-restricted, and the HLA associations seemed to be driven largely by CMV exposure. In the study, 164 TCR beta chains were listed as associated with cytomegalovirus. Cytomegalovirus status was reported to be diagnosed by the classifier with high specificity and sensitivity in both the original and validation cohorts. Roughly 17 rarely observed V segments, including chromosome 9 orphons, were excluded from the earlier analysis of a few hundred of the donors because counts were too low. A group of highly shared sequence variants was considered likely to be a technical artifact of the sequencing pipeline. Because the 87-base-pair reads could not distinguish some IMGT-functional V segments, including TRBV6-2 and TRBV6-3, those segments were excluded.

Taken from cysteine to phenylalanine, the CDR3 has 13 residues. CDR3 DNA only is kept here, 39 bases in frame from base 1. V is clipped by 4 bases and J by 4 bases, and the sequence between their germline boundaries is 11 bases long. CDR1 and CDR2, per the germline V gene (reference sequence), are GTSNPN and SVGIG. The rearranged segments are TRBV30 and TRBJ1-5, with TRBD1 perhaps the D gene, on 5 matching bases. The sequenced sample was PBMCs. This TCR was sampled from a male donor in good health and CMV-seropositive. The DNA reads TGTGCCTGGACACTGGGGCTAAATCAGCCCCAGCATTTT. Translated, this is CAWTLGLNQPQHF.